What follows is one T cell receptor (beta chain) and its context. The sample is drawn from a study of cytotoxic CD8 clonotypes in ibrutinib-treated CLL. TCRdb's table, derived via immunoSEQ multiplex PCR, lists solely in-frame clones and lacks some. The data contain 110,000 to 150,000 clones, around 80% of them seen just once; the ten biggest clones take up around 13%. The CDR3 covers 16 residues. Unmatched junction bases numbered 10, after V lost 6 bases and J lost 2 bases. CDR1 and CDR2 from the germline V gene are SEHNR and FQNEAQ (reference sequence). The rearrangement joins TRBV7-9 to TRBJ2-3; 8 nucleotides agree with TRBD2. The source is a human donor with chronic lymphocytic leukemia. This specimen was PBMCs, taken after 12 months of ibrutinib treatment. The CDR3 loop is CASRQRLAQDTDTQYF. CDR3 bases: TGTGCCAGCAGACAAAGACTAGCGCAAGACACAGATACGCAGTATTTT.